A single sample is the source of the 14 T cell receptor beta chains below, sequenced in a study of T cell responses to AZD1222 COVID-19 vaccine. TCRdb's copy holds only in-frame clones and misses some; the assay was immunoSEQ multiplex PCR. The table lists roughly 150,000 clones, 90% of them singletons. This sample comprised peripheral blood, obtained 28 days after the second AZD1222 dose. The receptors originated from an adult who received the AZD1222 COVID-19 vaccine.

The J gene is TRBJ1-6, the V gene TRBV5-1, with 7 bases that match TRBD1. V gave up 2 bases and J gave up 8 bases; unmatched junction bases: 4. CDR3 length equals 14 residues. Germline V gene sequence: CDR1 SGHRS, CDR2 YFSETQ. CDR3 bases: TGCGCCAGCAGCTTAAGGGACAGAGATTCACCCCTCCACTTT. Amino acids: CASSLRDRDSPLHF.

The J gene is TRBJ1-2, the V gene TRBV27; a possible D gene is TRBD1 (6 bases). Germline loops: CDR1 MNHEY, CDR2 SMNVEV (reference sequence). V lost 9 bases and J 7 bases, leaving 21 bases between the germline ends. CDR3 length: 14 residues. The CDR3 reads CASYDPDRRGGYTF. The CDR3 nucleotides read TGTGCCAGTTATGATCCTGACAGGAGGGGTGGCTACACCTTC.

This rearrangement joins TRBV5-1 to TRBJ2-5; D might be TRBD1 (6 bases). CDR3 length: 15 amino acids. Trimming removed 0 bases at V and 2 bases at J, with 11 bases between. Germline V gives CDR1 SGHRS, CDR2 YFSETQ. CDR3 nucleotides: TGCGCCAGCAGCTTGGTCAACAGGGTACAAGAGACCCAGTACTTC. Its protein is CASSLVNRVQETQYF.

The chain links TRBV11-1 to TRBJ2-5; D perhaps matches TRBD2 (6 bases). Germline CDR1 SGHAT, CDR2 FQDESV (reference sequence). CDR3 length: 16 amino acids. Trimming removed 2 bases from V and 6 bases from J, with 19 bases in between. CDR3 residues: CASSLRAGGALKTQYF. The CDR3 nucleotides are TGTGCCAGCAGCTTACGAGCAGGCGGGGCACTGAAGACCCAGTACTTC. The full variable domain, with the rest looked up from reference TRBV11-1 and TRBJ2-5, is EAEVAQSPRYKITEKSQAVAFWCDPISGHATLYWYRQILGQGPELLVQFQDESVVDDSQLPKDRFSAERLKGVDSTLKIQPAELGDSAMYLCASSLRAGGALKTQYFGPGTRLLVL.

This sequence joins TRBV10-3 and TRBJ2-7; tentative D call: TRBD1 (5 bases). The V gene's germline CDR1 is ENHRY and CDR2 SYGVKD. This CDR3 contains 14 residues. V was shortened by 10 bases and J by 2 bases, with 18 bases between the two germline ends. Here the CDR3 DNA reads TGTGCCACCAGCCAGGGCGGCTTTACCTACGAGCAGTACTTC. Its protein is CATSQGGFTYEQYF.

Worth noting for this clone: This sample includes further DNA sequences coding for the same CDR3. The V and J genes are TRBV19 and TRBJ2-7, with TRBD1 matching 8 bases. CDR1 is LNHDA, CDR2 SQIVND, per germline (reference sequence). V was pared by 1 base and J by 4 bases, with 3 bases of the junction left unmatched. The CDR3 totals 14 residues. Here the CDR3 DNA reads TGTGCCAGTAGTATAGGGACAGGGACGTACGAGCAGTACTTC. Protein product: CASSIGTGTYEQYF. Based on the CDR3 plus reference TRBV19 and TRBJ2-7, the full variable domain is DGGITQSPKYLFRKEGQNVTLSCEQNLNHDAMYWYRQDPGQGLRLIYYSQIVNDFQKGDIAEGYSVSREKKESFPLTVTSAQKNPTAFYLCASSIGTGTYEQYFGPGTRLTVT.

The chain carries TRBV18 and TRBJ2-1; D ambiguous. The V and J ends lost 2 bases and 0 bases respectively, with 8 bases between them. The CDR3 has 15 amino acids. Per the germline V gene, CDR1 is KGHSH and CDR2 is LQKENI. CDR3 bases: TGTGCCAGCTCACCAAATGGGGACTCCTACAATGAGCAGTTCTTC. It encodes CASSPNGDSYNEQFF.

The genes are TRBV5-1 and TRBJ2-1, with a possible D match to TRBD2 (5 bases). This CDR3 region has 13 residues. V shed 5 bases and J shed 5 bases, with 11 bases lying between them. Germline CDR1 and CDR2: SGHRS and YFSETQ. For the CDR3, the DNA is TGCGCCAGCAGATCCGGGAACAACAATGAGCAGTTCTTC. Translated, it gives CASRSGNNNEQFF.

This clone was seen a few times. The chain couples TRBV7-8 to TRBJ2-7, with D perhaps assigned TRBD1 or TRBD2 (5 bases each). Looked up from germline, CDR1 is SGHVS and CDR2 is FQNEAQ. The V gene lost 1 base and the J gene lost 6 bases, with 16 bases spanning the gap. This CDR3 has 15 residues. CDR3 in amino acids: CASSLVQGPSGEQYF. In nucleotides, the CDR3 is TGTGCCAGCAGCTTAGTTCAGGGACCTTCGGGCGAGCAGTACTTC.

The chain links TRBV11-1 to TRBJ2-7, with TRBD1 identical over 7 bases. The CDR3 length is 12 residues. Germline loops: CDR1 SGHAT, CDR2 FQDESV (reference sequence). V lost 10 bases to trimming and J lost 4 bases; unmatched junction nucleotides: 7. The CDR3 coding sequence is TGTGCCACCCGAGGGGGCCGTTACGAGCAGTACTTC. Translating gives CATRGGRYEQYF.

The rearrangement uses TRBV7-2 and TRBJ1-2, with 12 bases lining up with TRBD1. The trim removed 5 bases at V and 7 bases at J, leaving 8 bases unmatched. The CDR3 contains 15 residues. CDR1 SGHTA and CDR2 FQGNSA come from the germline V gene. Written as DNA, the CDR3 is TGTGCCAGCAGCCCTACCGGGACAGGGGGCGGTGGCTACACCTTC. This translates into CASSPTGTGGGGYTF.

This rearrangement joins TRBV2 to TRBJ1-5; 7 bases agree with TRBD1. Losses at the gene ends were 5 bases for V and 4 bases for J; bases not matched to a gene: 5. Germline lookup yields CDR1 SNHLY and CDR2 FYNNEI. CDR3 size: 14 residues. The CDR3 DNA reads TGTGCCAGCAGTTCCACAGGGGTTAATCAGCCCCAGCATTTT. Amino acids: CASSSTGVNQPQHF.

This rearrangement joins TRBV6-5 to TRBJ2-7; tentative D call: TRBD1 (5 bases). CDR1 and CDR2 from the germline V gene are MNHEY and SVGAGI. CDR3 size: 13 residues. V shed 5 bases and J shed 5 bases, with 13 bases lying between them. CDR3 amino acids: CASSPPRADEQYF. In nucleotides, the CDR3 is TGTGCCAGCAGTCCACCCAGGGCCGACGAGCAGTACTTC.

The genes are TRBV28 and TRBJ2-7; possible D gene TRBD1, 6 bases. Germline CDR1 MDHEN, CDR2 SYDVKM. V lost 6 bases and J lost 0, with 9 bases in between. The CDR3 runs to 13 residues. CDR3 in amino acids: CASRGQNSYEQYF. The CDR3 bases are TGTGCCAGCAGAGGACAGAACTCCTACGAGCAGTACTTC.